The 14 T cell receptor beta chains presented below share a single source sample, sequenced in a study of cytomegalovirus exposure and HLA in healthy donors. PCR involved 60 Vbeta and 13 Jbeta primers. Here immunoSEQ multiplex PCR was the method, and the copy in TCRdb shows in-frame clones only, minus some. The table records over 75,000 clones, around 73% of them present only once. Sample: PBMCs. The receptors were sampled from a woman in her fifties or sixties in good health and CMV-seronegative.

This chain links TRBV6-5 with TRBJ2-5; tentative D call: TRBD1 (6 bases). V lost 5 bases and J 1 base, leaving 14 bases between the germline ends. This CDR3 contains 15 residues. CDR1 and CDR2 from the germline V gene are MNHEY and SVGAGI. CDR3 coding DNA: TGTGCCAGCAGTCAACAGGGATTTTCCCAAGAGACCCAGTACTTC. This codes for CASSQQGFSQETQYF.

The rearrangement joins TRBV13 to TRBJ2-3; weak D call: TRBD1 (5 bases). With 5 bases removed from V and 11 bases from J, the gap between germline ends came to 20 bases. The CDR3 is made up of 14 amino acids. Germline V gene lookup returns CDR1 PRHDT and CDR2 FYEKMQ (reference sequence). The CDR3 protein is CASSPSPLRGLQYF. CDR3 DNA: TGTGCCAGCAGCCCGAGTCCACTTAGGGGCTTGCAGTATTTT.

The chain is built from TRBV6-5 and TRBJ2-3; D is perhaps TRBD2 (6 bases). The CDR3 is made up of 16 amino acids. Germline loops: CDR1 MNHEY, CDR2 SVGAGI. The V end was cut by 2 bases, the J end by 4 bases, with 16 bases between. CDR3 loop: CASSYGGGGSPDTQYF. CDR3 bases: TGTGCCAGCAGTTACGGGGGAGGCGGGTCCCCAGATACGCAGTATTTT.

This clone was counted between two and nine times. The gene calls are TRBV2 and TRBJ2-5; D unclear. V lost 10 bases, J lost 2 bases, and 14 bases lay in between. This CDR3 has 13 amino acids. Germline-derived CDR1 and CDR2 are SNHLY and FYNNEI. The CDR3 region has the DNA TGTGCCACCTCTAAAAGAGAACAAGAGACCCAGTACTTC. It translates to CATSKREQETQYF.

This sequence joins TRBV6-1 and TRBJ1-5, with no clear D. V was cut by 2 bases and J by 7 bases, with 15 bases left in between. The germline gives CDR1 MNHNS, CDR2 SASEGT. This CDR3 is 15 amino acids long. For the CDR3, the DNA is TGTGCCAGCAGTGAACAGCAATTCGGAGGGCAGCCCCAGCATTTT. Translating gives CASSEQQFGGQPQHF.

The V gene is TRBV18, the J gene TRBJ1-3; no reliable D call. Per the germline V gene, CDR1 is KGHSH and CDR2 is LQKENI. V was trimmed by 0 bases and J by 0 bases, leaving 9 bases between them. The CDR3 contains 16 residues. Here the CDR3 DNA reads TGTGCCAGCTCACCACCGAGGGTCTCCTCTGGAAACACCATATATTTT. Its protein is CASSPPRVSSGNTIYF.

V and J are TRBV5-1 and TRBJ2-2; 7 bases align to TRBD1. CDR3 length equals 17 residues. The trim removed 4 bases at V and 3 bases at J, leaving 12 bases unmatched. Germline-derived CDR1 and CDR2 are SGHRS and YFSETQ. CDR3 bases: TGCGCCAGCAGCCCCCTTCACCGGGACAGATACACCGGGGAGCTGTTTTTT. The encoded protein is CASSPLHRDRYTGELFF.

V gene TRBV29-1 combines with J gene TRBJ2-7; 9 bases match TRBD1. Germline V lookup: CDR1 SQVTM, CDR2 ANQGSEA. The CDR3 has 12 residues. Trimming took 7 bases from V and 2 from J; bases not matched to a gene: 3. CDR3 loop: CSARQGAYEQYF. The CDR3 DNA follows: TGCAGCGCCAGACAGGGGGCCTACGAGCAGTACTTC.

The gene calls are TRBV7-2 and TRBJ2-2; 7 bases line up with TRBD2. The CDR3 covers 14 residues. Trimming took 5 bases from V and 5 from J; bases not matched to a gene: 5. Looked up from germline, CDR1 is SGHTA and CDR2 is FQGNSA. This chain's CDR3 is CASSAGGFTGELFF. DNA for the CDR3: TGTGCCAGCAGCGCCGGGGGGTTTACCGGGGAGCTGTTTTTT.

The J gene is TRBJ2-7, the V gene TRBV9, with 13 positions matching TRBD2. The CDR3 sequence is 16 residues long. J gave up 6 bases and V 3 bases, and 9 bases lay outside the gene matches. Per the germline V gene, CDR1 is SGDLS and CDR2 is YYNGEE. CDR3 sequence: CASSDPTSGRQGEQYF. CDR3 nucleotide sequence: TGTGCCAGCAGCGATCCGACTAGCGGGAGGCAGGGCGAGCAGTACTTC.

The rearrangement joins TRBV19 to TRBJ1-5; the D is unclear. V lost 6 bases, J lost 7 bases, and 16 bases lay in between. Germline V gene data show CDR1 as LNHDA and CDR2 as SQIVND (reference sequence). The CDR3 totals 14 residues. The CDR3 spells CASSAHPGSQPQHF. CDR3 in DNA: TGTGCCAGTAGCGCCCACCCAGGCTCGCAGCCCCAGCATTTT.

The chain is built from TRBV5-6 and TRBJ2-1, with 7 bases aligning to TRBD1. The CDR3 loop spans 13 amino acids. In germline, CDR1 is SGHDT, CDR2 YYEEEE. The J segment lost 7 bases and the V segment lost 5 bases, leaving 6 bases of the junction unmatched. The chain's CDR3 is CASRYRGTNEQFF. The CDR3 bases are TGTGCCAGCAGATACAGGGGTACGAATGAGCAGTTCTTC.

This rearrangement joins TRBV27 to TRBJ1-1; 7 bases map to TRBD1. Germline V gene sequence: CDR1 MNHEY, CDR2 SMNVEV (reference sequence). V gave up 4 bases and J gave up 4 bases; unmatched junction bases: 9. This CDR3 has 15 residues. CDR3 in amino acids: CASSSHPAGGTEAFF. The CDR3 region has the DNA TGTGCCAGCAGTTCCCACCCGGCAGGGGGCACTGAAGCTTTCTTT.

The gene calls are TRBV11-2 and TRBJ2-7; 7 bases fit TRBD2. The CDR3 has 16 amino acids. The germline CDR1 and CDR2 sequences are SGHAT and FQNNGV. The trim removed 0 bases at V and 3 bases at J, leaving 8 bases unmatched. The CDR3 here is CASSLDRQTSFYEQYF. CDR3 DNA sequence: TGTGCCAGCAGCTTAGATCGGCAGACTAGCTTCTACGAGCAGTACTTC. The full variable domain, its missing parts supplied by reference TRBV11-2 and TRBJ2-7, is EAGVAQSPRYKIIEKRQSVAFWCNPISGHATLYWYQQILGQGPKLLIQFQNNGVVDDSQLPKDRFSAERLKGVDSTLKIQPAKLEDSAVYLCASSLDRQTSFYEQYFGPGTRLTVT.